Sequencing of this TCR beta chain was carried out in a study of OX40 agonist ivuxolimab in advanced cancers. Profiled with immunoSEQ multiplex PCR; TCRdb holds only in-frame clones, not every one. This sample has some 30,000 clones, with approximately 88% found just once. The CDR3 length is 15 residues. The ends were cut back, 5 bases at V and 5 bases at J, with 18 bases in the middle. Germline CDR1 and CDR2: SGHTA and FQGNSA. Findings of the study overall: Researchers report that CD8+ T cells had, on average, more expanded clones than CD4+. Some patients who did not respond also had low normalized T-cell clonal expansion.

As regards this clone: The antigen remains undetermined.

Systemic immunosuppression or autoimmune disease history was grounds to exclude patients. This receptor was identified in an adult with an advanced solid tumor such as melanoma, head and neck, liver or kidney cancer. The chain uses TRBV7-2 and TRBJ2-5; D gene unclear. Here the sequenced sample was CD4+ or CD8+ T cells sorted from blood, taken in a trial of the OX40 agonist ivuxolimab. The CDR3, as DNA: TGTGCCAGCAGCCCCATACCCTTGGCGGTCGAGACCCAGTACTTC. This codes for CASSPIPLAVETQYF.